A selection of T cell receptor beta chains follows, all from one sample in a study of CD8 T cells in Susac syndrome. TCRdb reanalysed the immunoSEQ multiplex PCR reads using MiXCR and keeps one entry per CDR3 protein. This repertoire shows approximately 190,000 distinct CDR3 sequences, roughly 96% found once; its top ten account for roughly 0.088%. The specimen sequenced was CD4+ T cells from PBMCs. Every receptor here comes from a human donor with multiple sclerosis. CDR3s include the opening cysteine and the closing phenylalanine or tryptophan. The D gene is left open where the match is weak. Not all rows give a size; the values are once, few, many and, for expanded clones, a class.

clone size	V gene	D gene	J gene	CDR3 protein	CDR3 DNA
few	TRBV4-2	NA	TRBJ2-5	CASSVGVQETQYF	TGTGCCAGCAGCGTCGGGGTACAAGAGACCCAGTACTTC
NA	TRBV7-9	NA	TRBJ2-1	CASSPTGRNNEQFF	TGTGCCAGCAGCCCGACAGGGAGGAACAATGAGCAGTTCTTC
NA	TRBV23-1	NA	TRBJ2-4	CASNSFWLAKNIQYF	TGCGCCAGCAACTCTTTCTGGCTGGCCAAAAACATTCAGTACTTC
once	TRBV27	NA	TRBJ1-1	CASSFRRGNTEAFF	TGTGCCAGCAGTTTTCGCAGGGGGAACACTGAAGCTTTCTTT
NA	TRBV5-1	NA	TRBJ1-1	CASSSGPTNTEAFF	TGCGCCAGCAGCTCCGGACCGACGAACACTGAAGCTTTCTTT
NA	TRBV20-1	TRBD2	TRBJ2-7	CSADSERGVSYEQYF	TGCAGTGCTGACTCTGAGCGGGGGGTCTCCTACGAGCAGTACTTC
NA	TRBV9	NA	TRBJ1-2	CASSIRTEGGGYTF	TGTGCCAGCAGCATCCGGACAGAGGGAGGGGGCTACACCTTC
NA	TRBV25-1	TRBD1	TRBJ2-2	CASSDSGTATGELFF	TGTGCCAGCAGTGACTCCGGGACAGCTACCGGGGAGCTGTTTTTT
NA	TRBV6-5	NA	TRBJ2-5	CASSYGETQYF	TGTGCCAGCAGTTATGGGGAGACCCAGTACTTC
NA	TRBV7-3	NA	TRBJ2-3	CASSSSDPYTQYF	TGTGCCAGCAGCTCGTCGGACCCGTATACGCAGTATTTT
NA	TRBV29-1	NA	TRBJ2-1	CSVEDVSSYNEQFF	TGCAGCGTTGAAGACGTTAGCTCCTACAATGAGCAGTTCTTC
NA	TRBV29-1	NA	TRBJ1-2	CSVPGSLRGYGYTF	TGCAGCGTCCCGGGCTCCCTAAGGGGCTATGGCTACACCTTC
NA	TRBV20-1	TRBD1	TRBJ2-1	CSAPGQGRNEQFF	TGCAGTGCTCCGGGACAGGGGAGGAATGAGCAGTTCTTC
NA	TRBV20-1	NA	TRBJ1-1	CSAREWTDTEAFF	TGCAGTGCTAGAGAATGGACAGACACTGAAGCTTTCTTT
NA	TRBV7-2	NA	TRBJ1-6	CASSFAVAGQSPLHF	TGTGCCAGCAGCTTCGCCGTGGCAGGGCAATCACCCCTCCACTTT
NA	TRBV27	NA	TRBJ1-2	CASSLSREIYGYTF	TGTGCCAGCAGTTTAAGCCGGGAAATCTATGGCTACACCTTC
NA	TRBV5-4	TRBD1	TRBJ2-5	CASSSKDRVGETQYF	TGTGCCAGCAGCTCAAAGGACAGGGTCGGAGAGACCCAGTACTTC
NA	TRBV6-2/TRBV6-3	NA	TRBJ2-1	CASSRLGTDYNEQFF	TGTGCCAGCAGCCGACTCGGGACCGACTACAATGAGCAGTTCTTC
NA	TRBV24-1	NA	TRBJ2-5	CATSGEGETQYF	TGTGCCACCAGTGGTGAGGGAGAGACCCAGTACTTC
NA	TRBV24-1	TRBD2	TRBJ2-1	CATSDWSGGRSNEQFF	TGTGCCACCAGTGATTGGTCGGGCGGGAGGAGTAATGAGCAGTTCTTC
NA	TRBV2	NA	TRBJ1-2	CASSEQGLYGYTF	TGTGCCAGCAGTGAACAGGGCCTCTATGGCTACACCTTC
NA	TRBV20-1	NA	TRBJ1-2	CSASTGTVYGYTF	TGCAGTGCTTCCACCGGGACTGTATATGGCTACACCTTC
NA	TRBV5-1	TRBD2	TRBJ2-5	CASSSGTSQETQYF	TGCGCCAGCAGCTCCGGGACTAGCCAAGAGACCCAGTACTTC
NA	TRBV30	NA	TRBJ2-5	CAWTSSGLGTQYF	TGTGCCTGGACCTCGTCCGGCCTGGGGACCCAGTACTTC
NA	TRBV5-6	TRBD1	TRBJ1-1	CASTKDRDTEAFF	TGTGCCAGCACCAAAGACAGGGACACTGAAGCTTTCTTT
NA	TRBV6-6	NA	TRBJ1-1	CASSWRTANTEAFF	TGTGCCAGCAGTTGGCGGACGGCGAACACTGAAGCTTTCTTT